At least ten counts were recorded for the clone carrying this T cell receptor beta chain. Its target is unknown. The sample belongs to a study of T-cell reconstitution after alpha-beta-depleted transplantation in children. Study-wide results and limits: T-cell counts and diversity at one year following transplant were attributed mainly to newly produced T cells. The origin of alpha-beta T cells about two months after transplant was reportedly several hundred expanded graft clones.

The J segment lost 0 bases and the V segment lost 5 bases, leaving 3 bases of the junction unmatched. The length of the CDR3 is 14 residues. Construction of the TCRbeta library involved unique molecular identifiers. MiXCR, run by TCRdb on the PCR reads, gives a single entry per CDR3 protein. The sample lists 280,000 or so distinct CDR3 sequences, 9.5% to 13% occurring once. This chain uses TRBV12-3 or TRBV12-4 with TRBJ1-1, with TRBD1 matching 7 bases. This receptor was taken from a male patient aged 2-15 years who had a stem cell transplant for chronic granulomatous disease, so the T cells may come from the graft donor. Here the sequenced sample was peripheral blood, taken 180 days after TCRalphabeta/CD19-depleted stem cell transplant. The CDR3 region is CASSTQGVNTEAFF. CDR3 in DNA: TGTGCCAGCAGTACCCAGGGGGTGAACACTGAAGCTTTCTTT.